Following are 18 T cell receptor beta chains from one sample sequenced in a study of blood T cell repertoires in COVID-19. Assay used: immunoSEQ multiplex PCR; TCRdb lists only in-frame clones, some missing. The sample yields roughly 100,000 clones, approximately 80% seen once. The sample comprised peripheral blood. The receptor set was obtained from a man aged 80 or over with COVID-19, enrolled during active disease.

The rearrangement uses TRBV19 and TRBJ2-5; 10 positions agree with TRBD2. Trimming at V came to 5 bases and at J to 1 base, leaving 4 bases not matched to a gene. Germline lookup yields CDR1 LNHDA and CDR2 SQIVND (reference sequence). The CDR3 extends over 15 amino acids. The CDR3 region has the DNA TGTGCCAGTAGTTCCCTAGCGGGAGCCCAAGAGACCCAGTACTTC. Protein: CASSSLAGAQETQYF. Full variable domain (remainder filled in from reference TRBV19 and TRBJ2-5): DGGITQSPKYLFRKEGQNVTLSCEQNLNHDAMYWYRQDPGQGLRLIYYSQIVNDFQKGDIAEGYSVSREKKESFPLTVTSAQKNPTAFYLCASSSLAGAQETQYFGPGTRLLVL.

J is TRBJ1-2 and V is TRBV3-1 (or the pseudogene TRBV3-2); 8 bases align to TRBD1. CDR1 and CDR2 from the germline V gene are LGHDT and YNNKEL (reference sequence). The CDR3 runs to 14 residues. V lost 4 bases and J lost 6; bases outside the gene matches: 7. The DNA of the CDR3 is TGTGCCAGCAGCCGGCGGACAGGGATCGATGGCTACACCTTC. It is translated as CASSRRTGIDGYTF.

This sequence joins TRBV27 and TRBJ2-7; 9 nucleotides agree with TRBD1. This CDR3 is built from 14 residues. Germline values: CDR1 MNHEY, CDR2 SMNVEV (reference sequence). V was clipped by 3 bases and J by 7 bases; unmatched bases: 7. In nucleotides, the CDR3 is TGTGCCAGCAGTTTGACAGGGGGTTGGGGGGAGCAGTACTTC. Protein sequence: CASSLTGGWGEQYF.

The rearrangement uses TRBV30 and TRBJ2-7; 8 bases are shared with TRBD2. Germline-derived CDR1 and CDR2 are GTSNPN and SVGIG (reference sequence). V shed 1 base, J shed 3 bases, and the junction held 8 bases outside the gene matches. The CDR3 extends over 15 amino acids. The DNA of the CDR3 is TGTGCCTGGAGTGCGGGTAGCGGGATCTACTACGAGCAGTACTTC. Translation gives CAWSAGSGIYYEQYF.

The chain links TRBV10-3 to TRBJ1-5; 7 bases are a match to TRBD1. The CDR3 is 16 amino acids. Unmatched junction bases numbered 13, after V lost 6 bases and J lost 5 bases. Germline V CDR1 and CDR2: ENHRY, SYGVKD. CDR3 bases: TGTGCCATCAGCGGCGGTCCACAGGGGTTTGATCAGCCCCAGCATTTT. It is translated as CAISGGPQGFDQPQHF.

This clone has more than one count but fewer than ten. The genes are TRBV7-9 and TRBJ1-5, with 7 bases lining up with TRBD1. This CDR3 contains 14 residues. The V and J ends lost 5 bases and 1 base, in that order; junction bases with no gene match: 2. Germline CDR1 is SEHNR and CDR2 is FQNEAQ (reference sequence). The CDR3, as DNA: TGTGCCAGCAGCCCACAGGGGAGCAATCAGCCCCAGCATTTT. Its protein product is CASSPQGSNQPQHF.

This clone showed up just a few times. This sequence joins TRBV29-1 and TRBJ2-5; 11 bases line up with TRBD1. V lost 5 bases, J lost 0 bases, and 8 bases stayed unmatched. The germline V gene has CDR1 SQVTM and CDR2 ANQGSEA. This CDR3 comprises 16 residues. The CDR3 here is CSVTGTGGSYQETQYF. In DNA, the CDR3 is TGCAGCGTTACTGGGACAGGGGGATCCTACCAAGAGACCCAGTACTTC.

This clone was seen once. In DNA, the CDR3 is TGTGCCAGTAGTCCGCACGACGGACAGGGGGCCTACGAGCAGTACTTC. As protein: CASSPHDGQGAYEQYF. The genes are TRBV19 and TRBJ2-7; 10 bases are shared with TRBD1. This CDR3 spans 16 amino acids. Germline values: CDR1 LNHDA, CDR2 SQIVND (reference sequence). The V segment lost 5 bases and the J segment 2 bases; nucleotides outside the gene matches: 9.

The J gene is TRBJ2-7, the V gene TRBV4-1, with TRBD2 matching over 7 bases. The CDR3 length is 17 residues. Germline CDR1 is MGHRA and CDR2 is YSYEKL. Trimming at V came to 4 bases and at J to 3 bases, leaving 15 bases not matched to a gene. The CDR3 DNA sequence: TGCGCCAGCAGCCCTCTCCCTTCCCGGGACTACCTCTACGAGCAGTACTTC. Protein product: CASSPLPSRDYLYEQYF.

The gene calls are TRBV5-8 and TRBJ2-3; tentatively, D is TRBD2 (5 bases). This CDR3 comprises 13 residues. Per germline, CDR1 SGHTS and CDR2 YDEGEE. Trimming removed 6 bases at V and 0 bases at J, with 8 bases between. This CDR3 is CASNGGSTDTQYF. In nucleotides, the CDR3 is TGTGCCAGCAACGGCGGGAGCACAGATACGCAGTATTTT.

The J gene is TRBJ2-1, the V gene TRBV13; 11 bases are a match to TRBD2. With 5 bases clipped from V and 0 bases from J, the junction kept 9 bases outside the gene matches. Germline CDR1 PRHDT, CDR2 FYEKMQ (reference sequence). The CDR3 has 18 residues. This chain's CDR3 is CASSLLAGGRGSYNEQFF. The CDR3 coding sequence is TGTGCCAGCAGCCTTCTAGCGGGAGGCCGGGGCTCCTACAATGAGCAGTTCTTC.

This chain links TRBV5-1 with TRBJ2-2; 7 positions agree with TRBD1. V dropped 4 bases and J dropped 4; count of bases not matched to a gene: 10. The V gene's germline CDR1 is SGHRS and CDR2 YFSETQ. CDR3 length equals 16 residues. The CDR3 is CASSLMTGRVTGELFF. As DNA, the CDR3 is TGCGCCAGCAGCCTAATGACAGGGCGGGTCACCGGGGAGCTGTTTTTT. The complete variable domain, with remaining parts taken from reference TRBV5-1 and TRBJ2-2, reads KAGVTQTPRYLIKTRGQQVTLSCSPISGHRSVSWYQQTPGQGLQFLFEYFSETQRNKGNFPGRFSGRQFSNSRSEMNVSTLELGDSALYLCASSLMTGRVTGELFFGEGSRLTVL.

This clone showed up just a few times. The chain is built from TRBV7-2 and TRBJ1-6; TRBD1 agrees at 8 bases. V lost 5 bases to trimming and J lost 6 bases; unmatched junction nucleotides: 6. CDR3 length equals 15 residues. Germline V gene lookup returns CDR1 SGHTA and CDR2 FQGNSA. The CDR3 DNA follows: TGTGCCAGCAGCATTAGACAGGGGATTAATTCACCCCTCCACTTT. As protein: CASSIRQGINSPLHF. The full variable domain, with the rest looked up from reference TRBV7-2 and TRBJ1-6, is GAGVSQSPSNKVTEKGKDVELRCDPISGHTALYWYRQSLGQGLEFLIYFQGNSAPDKSGLPSDRFSAERTGGSVSTLTIQRTQQEDSAVYLCASSIRQGINSPLHFGNGTRLTVT.

This clone came up a few times. The chain carries TRBV7-6 and TRBJ2-1; 7 nucleotides match TRBD1. The CDR3 loop spans 15 amino acids. V lost 6 bases and J lost 0; bases outside the gene matches: 5. In germline, CDR1 is SGHVS, CDR2 FNYEAQ. As DNA, the CDR3 is TGTGCCAGCAGATTGACAGGGAGCTCCTACAATGAGCAGTTCTTC. Residues: CASRLTGSSYNEQFF.

The rearrangement joins TRBV19 to TRBJ2-2, with TRBD1 matching over 7 bases. The germline CDR1 and CDR2 sequences are LNHDA and SQIVND (reference sequence). The V and J ends lost 6 bases and 3 bases, in that order; junction bases with no gene match: 7. The CDR3 sequence is 15 residues long. The CDR3, as DNA: TGTGCCAGTAGAAACCCGACAGGGTACACCGGGGAGCTGTTTTTT. Amino acid sequence: CASRNPTGYTGELFF.

The chain combines TRBV19 with TRBJ1-6; D might be TRBD1 (6 bases). The CDR3 spans 14 residues. V lost 0 bases and J 9 bases, leaving 9 bases between the germline ends. Per germline, CDR1 LNHDA and CDR2 SQIVND (reference sequence). The CDR3 DNA sequence: TGTGCCAGTAGTATAGAGCAGGGGATTTCACCCCTCCACTTT. Protein product: CASSIEQGISPLHF.

The chain uses TRBV4-1 and TRBJ1-2; no clear D. There are 13 residues in the CDR3. The ends were cut back, 4 bases at V and 6 bases at J, with 12 bases in the middle. Germline CDR1 and CDR2: MGHRA and YSYEKL. The CDR3 DNA reads as TGCGCCAGCAGCCCTCGGGGTAGTAATGGCTACACCTTC. Translation: CASSPRGSNGYTF.

This chain joins TRBV9 and TRBJ2-2, with 7 bases fitting TRBD2. CDR1 and CDR2 (germline): SGDLS, YYNGEE. The CDR3 sequence is 16 residues long. The junction had 2 bases not matched to a gene; V was cut back by 0 bases and J by 0 bases. The CDR3, as DNA: TGTGCCAGCAGCGTAGCGGCGGGAGCGAACACCGGGGAGCTGTTTTTT. This codes for CASSVAAGANTGELFF.